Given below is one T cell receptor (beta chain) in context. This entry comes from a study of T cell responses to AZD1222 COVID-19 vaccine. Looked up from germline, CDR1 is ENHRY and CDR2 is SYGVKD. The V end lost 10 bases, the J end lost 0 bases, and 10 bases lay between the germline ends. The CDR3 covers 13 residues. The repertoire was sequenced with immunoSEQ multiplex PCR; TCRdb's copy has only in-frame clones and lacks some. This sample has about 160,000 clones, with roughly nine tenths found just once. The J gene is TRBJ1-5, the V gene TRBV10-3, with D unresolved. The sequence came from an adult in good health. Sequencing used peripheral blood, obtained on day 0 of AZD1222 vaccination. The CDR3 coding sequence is TGTGCCACTTTGGACGGTAGCAATCAGCCCCAGCATTTT. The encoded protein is CATLDGSNQPQHF.